This T cell receptor (beta chain) was documented in a study of cytomegalovirus exposure and HLA in healthy donors. Study-wide context: Counted in an early data release were roughly 87 million unique TCRs from HLA-typed donors.

Both 60 Vbeta primers and 13 Jbeta primers went into the PCR. The data were produced by immunoSEQ multiplex PCR, yet TCRdb's version contains in-frame clones alone and is incomplete. The sample includes over 100,000 clones, roughly three quarters seen only once; the top ten take 0.95% to 1.4%. The origin of this receptor is a male donor in good health and CMV-seronegative. Sequenced sample: PBMCs.

The CDR3: CASSLGALYGYTF. The CDR3, as DNA: TGTGCCAGCAGTTTGGGAGCCCTCTATGGCTACACCTTC. This sequence joins TRBV27 and TRBJ1-2; D remains ambiguous. There are 13 residues in the CDR3. From germline, CDR1 is MNHEY and CDR2 SMNVEV (reference sequence). The ends were cut back, 3 bases at V and 4 bases at J, with 9 bases in the middle.